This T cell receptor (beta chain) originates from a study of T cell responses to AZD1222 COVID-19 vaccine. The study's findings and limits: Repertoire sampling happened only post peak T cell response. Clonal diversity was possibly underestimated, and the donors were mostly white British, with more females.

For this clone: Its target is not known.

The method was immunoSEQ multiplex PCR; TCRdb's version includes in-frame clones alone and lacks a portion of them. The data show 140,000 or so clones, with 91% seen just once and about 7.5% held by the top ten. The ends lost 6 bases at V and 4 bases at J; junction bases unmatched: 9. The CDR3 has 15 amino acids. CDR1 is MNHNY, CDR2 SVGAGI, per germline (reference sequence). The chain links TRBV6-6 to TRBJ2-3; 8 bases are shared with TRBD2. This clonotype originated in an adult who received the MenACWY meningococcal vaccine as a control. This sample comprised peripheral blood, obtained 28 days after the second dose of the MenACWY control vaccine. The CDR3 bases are TGTGCCAGCAGCAAATTGAGCGGGAGTCCAGATACGCAGTATTTT. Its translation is CASSKLSGSPDTQYF.